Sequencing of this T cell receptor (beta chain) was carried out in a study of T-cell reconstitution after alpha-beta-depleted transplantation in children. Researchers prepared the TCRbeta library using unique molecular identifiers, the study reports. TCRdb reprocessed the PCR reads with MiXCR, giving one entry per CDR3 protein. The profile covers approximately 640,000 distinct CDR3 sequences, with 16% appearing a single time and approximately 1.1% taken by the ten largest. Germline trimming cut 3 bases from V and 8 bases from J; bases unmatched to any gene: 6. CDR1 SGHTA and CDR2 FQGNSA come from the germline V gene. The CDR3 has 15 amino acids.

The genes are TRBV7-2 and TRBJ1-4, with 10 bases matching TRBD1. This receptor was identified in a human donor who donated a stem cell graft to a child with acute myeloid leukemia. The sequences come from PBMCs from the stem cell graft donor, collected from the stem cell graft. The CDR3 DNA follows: TGTGCCAGCAGCTTGGGGACAGGGGTTGGCGAAAAACTGTTTTTT. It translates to CASSLGTGVGEKLFF.